This T cell receptor (beta chain) was profiled in a study of blood T cell repertoires in COVID-19 (TCRdb year 2020). Looking at the study overall: Samples covering the acute and convalescent phases of COVID-19 were provided by collaborators in the United States, Italy and Spain. The prospective study material was composed of cDNA or gDNA derived from T cells, B-cell-depleted T cells, or PBMCs. Deeply sampled blood TCRbeta repertoires from subjects exposed to, actively infected with, or recovered from COVID-19 were included in the dataset. The repertoires were released in a freely available public database meant as a resource for research on the immune response to SARS-CoV-2. The samples were drawn from two sources: the first 160 participants of the ongoing ImmuneRACE study, and 950 to 1,500 subjects contributed by 6 global collaborators. Nearly every sample came with metadata listing a de-identified subject ID, COVID-19 status, age in years and sex. HLA class I and class II types, where available, came from metadata supplied by the sample provider rather than from assay-based typing. The paper as a whole reports these results and caveats: The quantity of clinical and demographic metadata differed by source and by participant and was supplied without curation.

Worth noting for this clone: It lacks a known antigen. No much larger clone is present one base from it, and per-base qualities are unavailable.

TCRbeta CDR3 regions were amplified from genomic DNA using the immunoSEQ Assay, a bias-controlled multiplex PCR. The study's processing was this. The number of nucleated cells in each sample was estimated from the amplification of reference gene primers within the assay. To quantify the absolute abundance of each unique TCRbeta CDR3 rearrangement, sequence reads were collapsed and filtered. For each sample, productive Simpson clonality was calculated by taking the square root of Simpson's diversity index across productive rearrangements. Held by TCRdb, this immuneACCESS table contains in-frame sequences only and omits some clones. Under half of the omission traces to an unresolved V gene where checked; the cause of the rest is unknown. For V, J and clone size, that table is used; D and trimming come from the DNA. This sample comprises 200,000 to 300,000 clones, roughly 86% of them detected only once. In total, the top ten clones hold about 0.74% of the sample.

The collaborating institutions used their own protocols to collect whole blood in K2EDTA tubes. For TCRbeta analysis, collaborator samples were shipped as frozen whole blood, as isolated PBMCs, or as DNA extracted from either sample type. The CDR3 numbers 15 residues from cysteine through phenylalanine. Solely the CDR3 DNA is kept, with 45 bases framed from the first base. Trimming removed 7 bases from V and 3 bases from J; the gene matches leave 6 bases unexplained. The germline V gene supplies CDR1 MNHEY and CDR2 SVGAGI. The specimen was peripheral blood. The V gene is TRBV6-5 and the J gene is TRBJ2-1, and TRBD1 aligns with 10 junction nucleotides. This TCR was recovered from a woman younger than 45 with acute or convalescent COVID-19. The nucleotide sequence reads as follows: TGTGCCAGCACCCCAGGGACAGGGGACTACAATGAGCAGTTCTTC. Translated, it reads CASTPGTGDYNEQFF.